These T cell receptor beta chains were read from a single sample in a study of T cells in Graves' hyperthyroidism and ophthalmopathy. TCRdb re-called the multiplex PCR reads with MiXCR, one entry per CDR3 protein. The sample yields around 300,000 distinct CDR3 sequences, roughly an eighth seen once. The sample comprised blood. All receptors derive from a woman aged 40-49 years with Graves' ophthalmopathy. CDR3s include the opening cysteine and the closing phenylalanine or tryptophan. D genes are given only for firm matches. Clone size is not always given. Where it is, it says once, few, many or a class for expanded clones.

J: TRBJ1-5
size: many
D: .
V: TRBV3-1
CDR3: CASSQGSSLQHF
DNA: TGTGCCAGCAGCCAAGGGAGCTCACTCCAGCATTTT

J: TRBJ2-7
size: many
D: .
V: TRBV28
CDR3: CGSGSSEQYF
DNA: TGTGGTTCGGGGAGCTCCGAGCAGTACTTC

J: TRBJ2-2
size: many
D: .
V: TRBV7-9
CDR3: CASSPQGRGTGELFF
DNA: TGTGCCAGCAGCCCTCAGGGGCGGGGTACCGGGGAGCTGTTTTTT

J: TRBJ2-2
size: many
D: .
V: TRBV24-1
CDR3: CATSGRGTGELFF
DNA: TGTGCCACCAGTGGGAGGGGCACCGGGGAGCTGTTTTTT

J: TRBJ1-5
size: many
D: TRBD1
V: TRBV6-1
CDR3: CASSRQGAQPQHF
DNA: TGTGCCAGCAGTCGACAGGGGGCTCAGCCCCAGCATTTT

J: TRBJ2-7
size: many
D: .
V: TRBV7-2
CDR3: CASSLEWAGDYEQYF
DNA: TGTGCCAGCAGCTTAGAATGGGCAGGGGACTACGAGCAGTACTTC

J: TRBJ1-2
size: many
D: TRBD1
V: TRBV7-9
CDR3: CASTPDRVGYTF
DNA: TGTGCCAGCACCCCGGACAGGGTTGGCTACACCTTC

J: TRBJ2-7
size: many
D: .
V: TRBV4-1
CDR3: CASSPRAGSYEQYF
DNA: TGCGCCAGCAGCCCCCGTGCCGGATCCTACGAGCAGTACTTC

J: TRBJ2-5
size: many
D: TRBD2
V: TRBV6-1
CDR3: CAIGTSGTETQYF
DNA: TGTGCAATCGGGACTAGCGGGACGGAGACCCAGTACTTC

J: TRBJ2-2
size: many
D: TRBD1
V: TRBV2
CDR3: CASRVSTGVGELFF
DNA: TGTGCCAGCAGGGTATCAACAGGGGTCGGGGAGCTGTTTTTT

J: TRBJ1-5
size: many
D: .
V: TRBV29-1
CDR3: CSVKQGVDQPQHF
DNA: TGCAGCGTCAAACAGGGAGTCGATCAGCCCCAGCATTTT

J: TRBJ2-1
size: many
D: TRBD1
V: TRBV7-9
CDR3: CASSLGSGTGGNEQFF
DNA: TGTGCCAGCAGCTTAGGTTCTGGGACAGGGGGTAATGAGCAGTTCTTC

J: TRBJ1-4
size: many
D: .
V: TRBV20-1
CDR3: CSARSATNEKLFF
DNA: TGCAGTGCTAGGAGTGCAACTAATGAAAAACTGTTTTTT

J: TRBJ2-3
size: few
D: .
V: TRBV6-1
CDR3: CASSLSLAPQYF
DNA: TGTGCCAGCAGTTTATCCCTAGCACCGCAGTATTTT

J: TRBJ2-1
size: few
D: TRBD2
V: TRBV7-9
CDR3: CASREGLGVSNEQFF
DNA: TGTGCCAGCAGAGAGGGACTAGGTGTGAGCAATGAGCAGTTCTTC

J: TRBJ2-1
size: .
D: .
V: TRBV28
CDR3: CASSSEVRTEQFF
DNA: TGTGCCAGCAGTTCCGAAGTTCGCACTGAGCAGTTCTTC

J: TRBJ2-3
size: many
D: .
V: TRBV7-6
CDR3: CASSPWSGVGTDTQYF
DNA: TGTGCCAGCAGCCCCTGGTCAGGGGTAGGTACAGATACGCAGTATTTT

J: TRBJ2-7
size: .
D: TRBD1
V: TRBV11-2
CDR3: CASSAGQGHEQYF
DNA: TGTGCCAGCAGCGCTGGACAGGGCCACGAGCAGTACTTC

J: TRBJ2-5
size: many
D: .
V: TRBV7-9
CDR3: CASRSWETQYF
DNA: TGTGCCAGCAGATCTTGGGAGACCCAGTACTTC

J: TRBJ2-1
size: many
D: .
V: TRBV19
CDR3: CASANRGGSEQFF
DNA: TGTGCCAGCGCCAACAGGGGGGGGAGTGAGCAGTTCTTC

J: TRBJ2-3
size: many
D: TRBD1
V: TRBV11-3
CDR3: CASSRRQGPSTDTQYF
DNA: TGTGCCAGCAGCCGACGACAGGGGCCAAGCACAGATACGCAGTATTTT

J: TRBJ1-3
size: .
D: .
V: TRBV19
CDR3: CASSMGLSGNTIYF
DNA: TGTGCCAGTAGTATGGGACTCTCTGGAAACACCATATATTTT

J: TRBJ1-2
size: many
D: TRBD1
V: TRBV25-1
CDR3: CASRGTGGGYTF
DNA: TGTGCCAGCCGGGGGACAGGCGGTGGCTACACCTTC

J: TRBJ2-1
size: .
D: .
V: TRBV19
CDR3: CASSLGEGVNEQFF
DNA: TGTGCCAGTAGCCTAGGTGAAGGGGTCAATGAGCAGTTCTTC

J: TRBJ2-3
size: many
D: .
V: TRBV28
CDR3: CASSAPGGTDTQYF
DNA: TGTGCCAGCTCCGCCCCCGGAGGCACAGATACGCAGTATTTT

J: TRBJ2-3
size: few
D: .
V: TRBV29-1
CDR3: CSVVGRGVTDTQYF
DNA: TGCAGCGTTGTAGGCAGGGGTGTCACAGATACGCAGTATTTT

J: TRBJ1-5
size: many
D: .
V: TRBV28
CDR3: CASSRQQPQHF
DNA: TGTGCCAGCAGTAGACAGCAGCCCCAGCATTTT

J: TRBJ1-1
size: many
D: TRBD1
V: TRBV6-1
CDR3: CASSPGQVLRGGEAFF
DNA: TGTGCCAGCAGCCCGGGACAGGTACTGAGGGGTGGTGAAGCTTTCTTT

J: TRBJ1-1
size: many
D: TRBD1
V: TRBV20-1
CDR3: CSVLTGMNTEAFF
DNA: TGCAGTGTTTTGACAGGGATGAACACTGAAGCTTTCTTT

J: TRBJ1-5
size: many
D: TRBD1
V: TRBV12-3/TRBV12-4
CDR3: CASSQDRGWDQPQHF
DNA: TGTGCCAGCAGTCAAGACAGGGGCTGGGATCAGCCCCAGCATTTT

J: TRBJ2-3
size: many
D: TRBD2
V: TRBV29-1
CDR3: CSVDQGLAVPMDTQYF
DNA: TGCAGCGTTGACCAAGGACTAGCCGTCCCTATGGATACGCAGTATTTT

J: TRBJ2-2
size: many
D: .
V: TRBV30
CDR3: CAWSLGVASGELFF
DNA: TGTGCCTGGAGCCTAGGCGTGGCGTCTGGGGAGCTGTTTTTT

J: TRBJ1-5
size: many
D: TRBD1
V: TRBV27
CDR3: CASSHDRVSQPQHF
DNA: TGTGCCAGCAGTCATGACAGGGTCAGCCAGCCCCAGCATTTT

J: TRBJ2-2
size: many
D: TRBD1
V: TRBV6-1
CDR3: CASRRDRTAFLSTGELFF
DNA: TGTGCCAGCAGACGGGACAGGACCGCATTTCTTTCCACCGGGGAGCTGTTTTTT

J: TRBJ2-2
size: few
D: TRBD2
V: TRBV11-2
CDR3: CASSLDRWLSRGGSGELFF
DNA: TGTGCCAGCAGCTTAGATCGTTGGTTATCGCGGGGGGGCTCCGGGGAGCTGTTTTTT

J: TRBJ1-2
size: few
D: .
V: TRBV6-4
CDR3: CASGGIKYGYTF
DNA: TGTGCCAGCGGGGGAATAAAGTATGGCTACACCTTC

J: TRBJ1-2
size: many
D: TRBD1
V: TRBV2
CDR3: CASRQGASNYGYTF
DNA: TGTGCCAGCAGACAGGGGGCATCTAACTATGGCTACACCTTC

J: TRBJ1-1
size: .
D: .
V: TRBV5-1
CDR3: CASSFIGGGNTEAFF
DNA: TGCGCCAGCAGCTTTATAGGGGGGGGGAACACTGAAGCTTTCTTT

J: TRBJ2-5
size: many
D: TRBD2
V: TRBV11-2
CDR3: CASRPALGSGGPQETQYF
DNA: TGTGCCAGCAGACCCGCTTTAGGGAGCGGGGGACCCCAAGAGACCCAGTACTTC

J: TRBJ1-2
size: many
D: .
V: TRBV12-3/TRBV12-4
CDR3: CASSLTPTILYGYTF
DNA: TGTGCCAGCAGTTTGACTCCGACCATCCTCTATGGCTACACCTTC

J: TRBJ1-2
size: .
D: .
V: TRBV18
CDR3: CASSPLLSRGDPYGYTF
DNA: TGTGCCAGCTCACCCCTTTTGAGCAGGGGCGACCCCTATGGCTACACCTTC

J: TRBJ2-7
size: .
D: TRBD1
V: TRBV5-7
CDR3: CASSTTSPGQTYEQYF
DNA: TGTGCCAGCAGTACTACCTCACCGGGACAGACGTACGAGCAGTACTTC

J: TRBJ1-1
size: many
D: .
V: TRBV2
CDR3: CASSDSGFWNTEAFF
DNA: TGTGCCAGCAGTGATTCCGGGTTTTGGAACACTGAAGCTTTCTTT

J: TRBJ2-1
size: many
D: TRBD1
V: TRBV28
CDR3: CASRSQGAQSPYNEQFF
DNA: TGTGCCAGCAGATCCCAGGGGGCTCAATCCCCCTACAATGAGCAGTTCTTC

J: TRBJ2-1
size: many
D: TRBD1
V: TRBV12-3/TRBV12-4
CDR3: CASRVTGGYNEQFF
DNA: TGTGCCAGCAGAGTAACAGGGGGCTACAATGAGCAGTTCTTC

J: TRBJ2-1
size: .
D: .
V: TRBV7-2
CDR3: CASSPPSYEYEQFF
DNA: TGTGCCAGCAGCCCCCCTTCTTACGAGTACGAGCAGTTCTTC

J: TRBJ2-1
size: .
D: .
V: TRBV7-6
CDR3: CASSLAQRSYNEQFF
DNA: TGTGCCAGCAGCCTGGCCCAGCGCTCCTACAATGAGCAGTTCTTC

J: TRBJ1-6
size: many
D: TRBD1
V: TRBV15
CDR3: CATSPRTGYNSPLHF
DNA: TGTGCCACCAGCCCCCGGACAGGGTATAATTCACCCCTCCACTTT

J: TRBJ2-3
size: many
D: .
V: TRBV2
CDR3: CASRGDGSTDTQYF
DNA: TGTGCCAGCAGAGGGGACGGCTCCACAGATACGCAGTATTTT

J: TRBJ2-2
size: few
D: TRBD1
V: TRBV6-2/TRBV6-3
CDR3: CASGTLRGRGQGNTGELFF
DNA: TGTGCCAGCGGAACACTCCGGGGACGGGGACAGGGGAACACCGGGGAGCTGTTTTTT

J: TRBJ2-2
size: many
D: .
V: TRBV6-1
CDR3: CAIDVSGGGELFF
DNA: TGTGCCATCGACGTCTCCGGGGGCGGGGAGCTGTTTTTT

J: TRBJ2-5
size: many
D: .
V: TRBV11-1
CDR3: CASSLRDNQETQYF
DNA: TGTGCCAGCAGCTTAAGGGACAACCAAGAGACCCAGTACTTC

J: TRBJ2-1
size: many
D: .
V: TRBV7-9
CDR3: CASTNVDEQFF
DNA: TGTGCCAGCACGAACGTCGATGAGCAGTTCTTC

J: TRBJ1-1
size: many
D: .
V: TRBV11-2
CDR3: CASSFPGALNTEAFF
DNA: TGTGCCAGCAGTTTCCCAGGGGCCTTAAACACTGAAGCTTTCTTT

J: TRBJ2-7
size: .
D: .
V: TRBV5-1
CDR3: CASSLEGWEQYF
DNA: TGCGCCAGCAGCTTGGAGGGCTGGGAGCAGTACTTC

J: TRBJ1-2
size: .
D: .
V: TRBV14
CDR3: CASSQRNPNYGYTF
DNA: TGTGCCAGCAGCCAGCGGAACCCAAACTATGGCTACACCTTC

J: TRBJ2-2
size: many
D: .
V: TRBV3-1
CDR3: CASSQEGGTGELFF
DNA: TGTGCCAGCAGCCAAGAGGGAGGCACCGGGGAGCTGTTTTTT

J: TRBJ1-1
size: many
D: .
V: TRBV5-6
CDR3: CASTREGNTEAFF
DNA: TGTGCCAGCACCAGGGAGGGCAACACTGAAGCTTTCTTT